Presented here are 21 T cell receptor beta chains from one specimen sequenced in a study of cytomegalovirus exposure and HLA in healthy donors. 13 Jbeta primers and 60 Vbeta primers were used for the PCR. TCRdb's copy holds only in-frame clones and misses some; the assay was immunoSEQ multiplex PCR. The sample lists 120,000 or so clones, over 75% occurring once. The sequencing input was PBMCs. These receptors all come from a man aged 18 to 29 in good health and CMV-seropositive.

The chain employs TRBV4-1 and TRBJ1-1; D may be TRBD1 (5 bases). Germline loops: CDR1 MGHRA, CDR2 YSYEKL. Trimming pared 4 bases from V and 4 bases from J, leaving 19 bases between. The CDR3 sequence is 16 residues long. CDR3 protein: CASSPIQGNRRTEAFF. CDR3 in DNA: TGCGCCAGCAGCCCTATTCAAGGTAACAGGCGCACTGAAGCTTTCTTT.

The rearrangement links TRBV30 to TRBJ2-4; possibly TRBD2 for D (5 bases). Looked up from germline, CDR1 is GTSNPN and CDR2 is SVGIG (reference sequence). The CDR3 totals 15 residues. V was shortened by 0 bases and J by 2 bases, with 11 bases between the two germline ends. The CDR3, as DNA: TGTGCCTGGAGTGTGCGGAGGTCAACCAAAAACATTCAGTACTTC. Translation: CAWSVRRSTKNIQYF.

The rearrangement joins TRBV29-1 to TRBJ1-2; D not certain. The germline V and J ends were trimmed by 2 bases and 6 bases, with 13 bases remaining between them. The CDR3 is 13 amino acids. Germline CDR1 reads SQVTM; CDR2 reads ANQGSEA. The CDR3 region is CSVESGVVDGYTF. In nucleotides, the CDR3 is TGCAGCGTTGAATCCGGGGTAGTGGATGGCTACACCTTC.

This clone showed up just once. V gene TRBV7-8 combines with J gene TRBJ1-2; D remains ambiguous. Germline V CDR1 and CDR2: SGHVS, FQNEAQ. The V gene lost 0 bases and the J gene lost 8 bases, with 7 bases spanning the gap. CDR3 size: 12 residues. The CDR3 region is CASSLAREGYTF. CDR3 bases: TGTGCCAGCAGCTTAGCCCGGGAAGGCTACACCTTC.

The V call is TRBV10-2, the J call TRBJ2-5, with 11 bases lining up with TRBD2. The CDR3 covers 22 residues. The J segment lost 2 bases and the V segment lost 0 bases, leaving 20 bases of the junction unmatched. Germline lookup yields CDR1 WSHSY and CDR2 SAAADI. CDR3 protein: CASSESIYSSGGYNHGQETQYF. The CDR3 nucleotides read TGCGCCAGCAGTGAGTCGATCTATTCTAGCGGGGGGTACAACCATGGACAAGAGACCCAGTACTTC.

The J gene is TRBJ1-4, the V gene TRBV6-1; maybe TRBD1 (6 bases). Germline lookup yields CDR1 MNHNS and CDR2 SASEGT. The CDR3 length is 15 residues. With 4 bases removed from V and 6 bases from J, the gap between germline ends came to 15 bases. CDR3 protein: CASSGEQGGHEKLFF. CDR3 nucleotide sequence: TGTGCCAGCAGTGGAGAACAGGGAGGGCATGAAAAACTGTTTTTT.

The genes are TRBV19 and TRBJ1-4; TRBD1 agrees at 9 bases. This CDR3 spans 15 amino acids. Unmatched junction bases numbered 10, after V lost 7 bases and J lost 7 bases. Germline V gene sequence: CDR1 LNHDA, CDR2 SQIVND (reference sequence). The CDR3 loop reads CASTSEQGAGEKLFF. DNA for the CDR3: TGTGCCAGTACCTCAGAACAGGGGGCAGGTGAAAAACTGTTTTTT.

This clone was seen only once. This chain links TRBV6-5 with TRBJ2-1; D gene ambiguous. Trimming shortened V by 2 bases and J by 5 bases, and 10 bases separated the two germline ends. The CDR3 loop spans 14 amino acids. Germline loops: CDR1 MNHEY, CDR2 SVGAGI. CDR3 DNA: TGTGCCAGCAGTTACCTCCCAGACAACAATGAGCAGTTCTTC. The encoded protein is CASSYLPDNNEQFF.

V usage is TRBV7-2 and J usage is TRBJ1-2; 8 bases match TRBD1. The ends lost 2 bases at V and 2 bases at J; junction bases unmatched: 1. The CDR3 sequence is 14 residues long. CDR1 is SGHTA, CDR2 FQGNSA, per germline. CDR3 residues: CASSLWTGNYGYTF. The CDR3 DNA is TGTGCCAGCAGCTTATGGACAGGGAACTATGGCTACACCTTC.

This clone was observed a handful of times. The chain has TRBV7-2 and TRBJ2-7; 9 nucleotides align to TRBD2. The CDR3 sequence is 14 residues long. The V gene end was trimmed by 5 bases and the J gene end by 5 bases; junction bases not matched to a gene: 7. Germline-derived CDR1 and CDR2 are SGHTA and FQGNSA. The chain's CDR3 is CASSTDSGSHEQYF. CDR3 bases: TGTGCCAGCAGCACCGATAGCGGGAGTCACGAGCAGTACTTC. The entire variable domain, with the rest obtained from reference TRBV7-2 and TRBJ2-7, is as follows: GAGVSQSPSNKVTEKGKDVELRCDPISGHTALYWYRQSLGQGLEFLIYFQGNSAPDKSGLPSDRFSAERTGGSVSTLTIQRTQQEDSAVYLCASSTDSGSHEQYFGPGTRLTVT.

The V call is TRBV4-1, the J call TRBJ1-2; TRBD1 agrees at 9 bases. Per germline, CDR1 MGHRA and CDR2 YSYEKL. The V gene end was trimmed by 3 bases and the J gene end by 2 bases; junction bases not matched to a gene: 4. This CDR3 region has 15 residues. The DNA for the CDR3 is TGCGCCAGCAGCCAGGGGGACAGGGCAAACTATGGCTACACCTTC. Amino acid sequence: CASSQGDRANYGYTF.

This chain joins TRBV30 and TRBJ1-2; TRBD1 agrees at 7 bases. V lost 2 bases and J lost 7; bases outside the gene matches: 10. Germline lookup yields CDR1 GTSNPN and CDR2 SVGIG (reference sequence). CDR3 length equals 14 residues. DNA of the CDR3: TGTGCCTGGAGTATTTCAGGGGGTCAGGGTGGCTACACCTTC. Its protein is CAWSISGGQGGYTF.

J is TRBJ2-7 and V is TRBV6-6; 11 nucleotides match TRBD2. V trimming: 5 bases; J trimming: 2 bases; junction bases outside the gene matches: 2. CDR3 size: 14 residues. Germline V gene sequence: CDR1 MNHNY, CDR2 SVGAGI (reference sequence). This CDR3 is CASSRLAGTYEQYF. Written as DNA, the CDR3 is TGTGCCAGCAGTAGACTAGCGGGGACCTACGAGCAGTACTTC.

DNA of the CDR3: TGTGCCAGCAGCGACAGGGGATTCATGAACACTGAAGCTTTCTTT. It translates to CASSDRGFMNTEAFF. The chain recombines TRBV14 with TRBJ1-1; 8 bases agree with TRBD1. In germline, CDR1 is SGHDN, CDR2 FVKESK. There are 15 residues in the CDR3. Losses at the gene ends were 5 bases for V and 0 bases for J; bases not matched to a gene: 5.

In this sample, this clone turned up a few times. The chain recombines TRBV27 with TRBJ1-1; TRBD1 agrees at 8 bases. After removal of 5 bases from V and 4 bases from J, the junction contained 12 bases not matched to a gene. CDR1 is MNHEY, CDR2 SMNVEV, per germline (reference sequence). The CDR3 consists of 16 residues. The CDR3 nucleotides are TGTGCCAGCAGTCAACGAATGACAGGGGTTGGCACTGAAGCTTTCTTT. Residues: CASSQRMTGVGTEAFF.

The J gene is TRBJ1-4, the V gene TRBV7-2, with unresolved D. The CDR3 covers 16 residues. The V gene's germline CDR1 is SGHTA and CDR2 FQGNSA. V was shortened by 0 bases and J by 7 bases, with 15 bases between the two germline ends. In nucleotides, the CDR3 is TGTGCCAGCAGCTTAGCCGGGTCCTCCGTTAGTGAAAAACTGTTTTTT. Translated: CASSLAGSSVSEKLFF.

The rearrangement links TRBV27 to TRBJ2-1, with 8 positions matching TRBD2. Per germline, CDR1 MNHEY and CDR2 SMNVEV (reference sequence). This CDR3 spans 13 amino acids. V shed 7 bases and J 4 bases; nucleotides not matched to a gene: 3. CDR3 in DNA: TGTGCCAGCATGTCGGGGGGGTACAATGAGCAGTTCTTC. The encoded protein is CASMSGGYNEQFF.

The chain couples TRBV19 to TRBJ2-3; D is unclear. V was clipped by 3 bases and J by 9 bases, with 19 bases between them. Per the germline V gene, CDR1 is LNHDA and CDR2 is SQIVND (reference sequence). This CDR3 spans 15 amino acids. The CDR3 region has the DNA TGTGCCAGTAGTATGAGTCGTTCGAGACTCCAGACGCAGTATTTT. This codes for CASSMSRSRLQTQYF. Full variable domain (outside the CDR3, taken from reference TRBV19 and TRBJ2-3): DGGITQSPKYLFRKEGQNVTLSCEQNLNHDAMYWYRQDPGQGLRLIYYSQIVNDFQKGDIAEGYSVSREKKESFPLTVTSAQKNPTAFYLCASSMSRSRLQTQYFGPGTRLTVL.

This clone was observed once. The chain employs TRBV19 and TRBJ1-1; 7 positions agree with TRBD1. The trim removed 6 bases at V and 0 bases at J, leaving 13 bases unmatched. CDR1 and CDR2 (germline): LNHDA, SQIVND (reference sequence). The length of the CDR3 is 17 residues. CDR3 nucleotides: TGTGCCAGTAGCTACACACCGGGGACAGCCATGAACACTGAAGCTTTCTTT. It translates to CASSYTPGTAMNTEAFF.

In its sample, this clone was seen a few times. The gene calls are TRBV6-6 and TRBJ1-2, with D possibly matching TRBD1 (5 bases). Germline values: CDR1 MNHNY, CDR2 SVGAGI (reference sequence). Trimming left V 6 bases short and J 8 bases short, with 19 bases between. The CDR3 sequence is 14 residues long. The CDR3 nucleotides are TGTGCCAGCAGCGGAAGCCAGGGTCGTAACGGCTACACCTTC. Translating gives CASSGSQGRNGYTF.

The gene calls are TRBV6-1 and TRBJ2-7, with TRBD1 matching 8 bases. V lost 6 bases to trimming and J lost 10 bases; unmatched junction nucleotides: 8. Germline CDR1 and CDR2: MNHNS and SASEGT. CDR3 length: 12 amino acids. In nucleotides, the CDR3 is TGTGCCAGCAGGGCAGGGGGCACTCAACAGTACTTC. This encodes CASRAGGTQQYF.